Listed below are T cell receptor beta chains from one sample, sequenced in a study of T cell changes during pregnancy in multiple sclerosis. Here immunoSEQ multiplex PCR was the method, and the copy in TCRdb shows in-frame clones only, minus some. Seen here are about 88,000 clones, 92% observed once, and the top ten hold over 1.5%. Sequences were derived from peripheral blood, sampled in the first trimester of pregnancy. The receptors come from a female donor with multiple sclerosis, enrolled in a pregnancy study. Both conserved end residues are part of each CDR3. A D gene is named only where the DNA matches it firmly. Size is omitted from some rows. Given values are once, few, many or a class for expanded clones.

V gene: TRBV18
D gene: TRBD1
J gene: TRBJ2-5
CDR3 length: 13
clone size: NA
CDR3 protein: CASSLDRGETQYF
CDR3 DNA: TGTGCCAGCTCACTGGACAGGGGAGAGACCCAGTACTTC

V gene: TRBV18
D gene: NA
J gene: TRBJ2-7
CDR3 length: 13
clone size: NA
CDR3 protein: CASSFGQIYEQYF
CDR3 DNA: TGTGCCAGCTCATTCGGACAGATCTACGAGCAGTACTTC

V gene: TRBV19
D gene: TRBD2
J gene: TRBJ2-7
CDR3 length: 14
clone size: NA
CDR3 protein: CASSSSGASYEQYF
CDR3 DNA: TGTGCCAGTAGTTCTAGCGGGGCCTCCTACGAGCAGTACTTC

V gene: TRBV7-2
D gene: NA
J gene: TRBJ1-5
CDR3 length: 13
clone size: NA
CDR3 protein: CASSDRLNQPQHF
CDR3 DNA: TGTGCCAGTTCGGACAGACTCAATCAGCCCCAGCATTTT

V gene: TRBV5-1
D gene: TRBD1
J gene: TRBJ1-2
CDR3 length: 15
clone size: NA
CDR3 protein: CASSPGGQGINGYTF
CDR3 DNA: TGCGCCAGCAGCCCAGGGGGACAGGGAATAAATGGCTACACCTTC

V gene: TRBV29-1
D gene: NA
J gene: TRBJ2-1
CDR3 length: 14
clone size: NA
CDR3 protein: CSVEWSSSYNEQFF
CDR3 DNA: TGCAGCGTTGAATGGAGCAGCTCCTACAATGAGCAGTTCTTC

V gene: TRBV28
D gene: TRBD1
J gene: TRBJ2-1
CDR3 length: 15
clone size: NA
CDR3 protein: CASSSPGQGLNEQFF
CDR3 DNA: TGTGCCAGCAGTTCCCCGGGACAGGGATTGAATGAGCAGTTCTTC

V gene: TRBV5-6
D gene: NA
J gene: TRBJ2-7
CDR3 length: 15
clone size: NA
CDR3 protein: CASSLWGRGVYEQYF
CDR3 DNA: TGTGCCAGCAGCTTGTGGGGCAGGGGTGTGTACGAGCAGTACTTC

V gene: TRBV19
D gene: TRBD1
J gene: TRBJ1-2
CDR3 length: 14
clone size: NA
CDR3 protein: CASSWGQDTYGYTF
CDR3 DNA: TGTGCCAGTAGTTGGGGACAGGATACCTATGGCTACACCTTC

V gene: TRBV27
D gene: NA
J gene: TRBJ2-1
CDR3 length: 15
clone size: few
CDR3 protein: CASSLGSRGYNEQFF
CDR3 DNA: TGTGCCAGCAGTTTAGGTTCTAGGGGGTACAATGAGCAGTTCTTC

V gene: TRBV19
D gene: NA
J gene: TRBJ2-5
CDR3 length: 15
clone size: NA
CDR3 protein: CASTRTAGIPETQYF
CDR3 DNA: TGTGCCAGTACCAGGACAGCGGGGATTCCAGAGACCCAGTACTTC

V gene: TRBV6-1
D gene: NA
J gene: TRBJ2-6
CDR3 length: 13
clone size: once
CDR3 protein: CASRSMGANVLTF
CDR3 DNA: TGTGCCAGCAGGTCCATGGGGGCCAACGTCCTGACTTTC

V gene: TRBV16
D gene: TRBD1
J gene: TRBJ2-1
CDR3 length: 13
clone size: NA
CDR3 protein: CASSQTGTGPWFF
CDR3 DNA: TGTGCCAGCAGCCAAACCGGGACAGGGCCGTGGTTCTTC

V gene: TRBV9
D gene: NA
J gene: TRBJ1-1
CDR3 length: 15
clone size: NA
CDR3 protein: CASSAHRALNTEAFF
CDR3 DNA: TGTGCCAGCAGCGCACACAGGGCTTTGAACACTGAAGCTTTCTTT

V gene: TRBV10-2
D gene: NA
J gene: TRBJ1-5
CDR3 length: 13
clone size: few
CDR3 protein: CASNQGSNQPQHF
CDR3 DNA: TGCGCCAGCAACCAGGGGAGCAATCAGCCCCAGCATTTT

V gene: TRBV6-1
D gene: NA
J gene: TRBJ2-3
CDR3 length: 14
clone size: NA
CDR3 protein: CASSVISGTDTQYF
CDR3 DNA: TGTGCCAGCAGTGTCATTAGCGGCACAGATACGCAGTATTTT

V gene: TRBV5-6
D gene: NA
J gene: TRBJ1-1
CDR3 length: 15
clone size: NA
CDR3 protein: CASSSTGRGDTEAFF
CDR3 DNA: TGTGCCAGCAGCTCCACAGGGAGAGGGGACACTGAAGCTTTCTTT

V gene: TRBV29-1
D gene: TRBD1
J gene: TRBJ2-2
CDR3 length: 14
clone size: NA
CDR3 protein: CSVITGGNTGELFF
CDR3 DNA: TGCAGCGTGATAACAGGGGGGAACACCGGGGAGCTGTTTTTT

V gene: TRBV7-3
D gene: NA
J gene: TRBJ2-6
CDR3 length: 14
clone size: NA
CDR3 protein: CASSYSSGANVLTF
CDR3 DNA: TGTGCCAGCAGTTACTCCTCTGGGGCCAACGTCCTGACTTTC

V gene: TRBV18
D gene: TRBD1
J gene: TRBJ2-7
CDR3 length: 15
clone size: NA
CDR3 protein: CASSPGQGPPVKQYF
CDR3 DNA: TGTGCCAGCTCACCCGGACAGGGGCCCCCTGTGAAGCAGTACTTC

V gene: TRBV10-3
D gene: TRBD2
J gene: TRBJ2-7
CDR3 length: 20
clone size: once
CDR3 protein: CAISESLQGGLARYSSEQYF
CDR3 DNA: TGTGCCATCAGTGAGTCCCTCCAGGGAGGACTAGCCAGGTATAGCTCCGAGCAGTACTTC

V gene: TRBV21-1
D gene: NA
J gene: TRBJ1-2
CDR3 length: 14
clone size: NA
CDR3 protein: CASSKAAGQDGYTF
CDR3 DNA: TGTGCCAGCAGCAAAGCTGCTGGACAGGATGGCTACACCTTC

V gene: TRBV19
D gene: NA
J gene: TRBJ1-1
CDR3 length: 13
clone size: NA
CDR3 protein: CASSIDRGGEAFF
CDR3 DNA: TGTGCCAGTAGTATAGATCGGGGGGGTGAAGCTTTCTTT

V gene: TRBV5-4
D gene: NA
J gene: TRBJ2-1
CDR3 length: 14
clone size: NA
CDR3 protein: CASSDYRAYNEQFF
CDR3 DNA: TGTGCCAGCAGCGATTACAGGGCCTACAATGAGCAGTTCTTC

V gene: TRBV2
D gene: TRBD1
J gene: TRBJ1-1
CDR3 length: 15
clone size: NA
CDR3 protein: CASSETGGGGTEAFF
CDR3 DNA: TGTGCCAGCAGTGAAACAGGGGGCGGGGGCACTGAAGCTTTCTTT

V gene: TRBV5-1
D gene: TRBD1
J gene: TRBJ2-7
CDR3 length: 14
clone size: NA
CDR3 protein: CASSLGTGIREQYF
CDR3 DNA: TGCGCCAGCAGCTTGGGGACAGGGATACGAGAGCAGTACTTC

V gene: TRBV27
D gene: NA
J gene: TRBJ2-4
CDR3 length: 13
clone size: NA
CDR3 protein: CASSYRDGDIQYF
CDR3 DNA: TGTGCCAGCAGCTACAGGGATGGGGACATTCAGTACTTC

V gene: TRBV7-2
D gene: NA
J gene: TRBJ2-2
CDR3 length: 19
clone size: NA
CDR3 protein: CASSLTPRTISGIPGELFF
CDR3 DNA: TGTGCCAGCAGCCTTACCCCTAGGACTATCTCAGGAATCCCCGGGGAGCTGTTTTTT

V gene: TRBV27
D gene: NA
J gene: TRBJ2-7
CDR3 length: 16
clone size: NA
CDR3 protein: CASTHLNRGGEEEQYF
CDR3 DNA: TGTGCCAGCACCCACTTAAACAGGGGGGGGGAGGAGGAGCAGTACTTC

V gene: TRBV6-4
D gene: NA
J gene: TRBJ1-1
CDR3 length: 13
clone size: NA
CDR3 protein: CASSDRENTEAFF
CDR3 DNA: TGTGCCAGCAGTGATCGAGAAAACACTGAAGCTTTCTTT

V gene: TRBV7-9
D gene: TRBD2
J gene: TRBJ2-2
CDR3 length: 15
clone size: once
CDR3 protein: CASSLLAANTGELFF
CDR3 DNA: TGTGCCAGCAGCTTACTAGCGGCGAACACCGGGGAGCTGTTTTTT

V gene: TRBV29-1
D gene: TRBD2
J gene: TRBJ2-3
CDR3 length: 15
clone size: NA
CDR3 protein: CSVEERGSSTDTQYF
CDR3 DNA: TGCAGCGTTGAGGAGCGGGGCTCATCCACAGATACGCAGTATTTT

V gene: TRBV13
D gene: TRBD2
J gene: TRBJ2-1
CDR3 length: 14
clone size: NA
CDR3 protein: CASSLLAGGNEQFF
CDR3 DNA: TGTGCCAGCAGCTTATTAGCGGGGGGAAATGAGCAGTTCTTC

V gene: TRBV5-8
D gene: TRBD2
J gene: TRBJ2-1
CDR3 length: 16
clone size: NA
CDR3 protein: CASSSGTTGSYNEQFF
CDR3 DNA: TGTGCCAGCAGCTCTGGGACTACCGGCTCCTACAATGAGCAGTTCTTC

V gene: TRBV28
D gene: NA
J gene: TRBJ2-7
CDR3 length: 13
clone size: NA
CDR3 protein: CASSSQNSYEQYF
CDR3 DNA: TGTGCCAGCAGTTCTCAAAACAGCTACGAGCAGTACTTC

V gene: TRBV9
D gene: NA
J gene: TRBJ2-2
CDR3 length: 12
clone size: NA
CDR3 protein: CASSVQTGELFF
CDR3 DNA: TGTGCCAGCAGCGTACAAACCGGGGAGCTGTTTTTT

V gene: TRBV7-2
D gene: TRBD2
J gene: TRBJ2-1
CDR3 length: 13
clone size: NA
CDR3 protein: CASGGLAGNEQFF
CDR3 DNA: TGTGCCAGCGGCGGACTAGCGGGCAATGAGCAGTTCTTC

V gene: TRBV29-1
D gene: NA
J gene: TRBJ1-4
CDR3 length: 13
clone size: NA
CDR3 protein: CSARGPYNEKLFF
CDR3 DNA: TGCAGCGCCAGGGGACCATATAATGAAAAACTGTTTTTT

V gene: TRBV19
D gene: NA
J gene: TRBJ1-2
CDR3 length: 11
clone size: many
CDR3 protein: CASRYILGYTF
CDR3 DNA: TGTGCCAGTAGATACATCCTTGGCTACACCTTC

V gene: TRBV9
D gene: NA
J gene: TRBJ2-2
CDR3 length: 16
clone size: NA
CDR3 protein: CASSVGGFFNTGELFF
CDR3 DNA: TGTGCCAGCAGCGTAGGGGGCTTTTTCAACACCGGGGAGCTGTTTTTT

V gene: TRBV19
D gene: NA
J gene: TRBJ1-2
CDR3 length: 15
clone size: NA
CDR3 protein: CASSILPEGSYGYTF
CDR3 DNA: TGTGCCAGTAGTATACTGCCAGAAGGGAGCTATGGCTACACCTTC

V gene: TRBV7-6
D gene: NA
J gene: TRBJ2-3
CDR3 length: 13
clone size: once
CDR3 protein: CASSLRLGDTQYF
CDR3 DNA: TGTGCCAGCAGCCTCCGACTGGGAGATACGCAGTATTTT

V gene: TRBV14
D gene: TRBD1
J gene: TRBJ1-2
CDR3 length: 14
clone size: NA
CDR3 protein: CASSPLQGYYGYTF
CDR3 DNA: TGTGCCAGCAGCCCCTTACAGGGGTACTATGGCTACACCTTC

V gene: TRBV6-1
D gene: NA
J gene: TRBJ2-7
CDR3 length: 11
clone size: NA
CDR3 protein: CASSQSSRGYF
CDR3 DNA: TGTGCCAGCAGCCAATCCTCCAGGGGGTACTTC

V gene: TRBV19
D gene: NA
J gene: TRBJ2-3
CDR3 length: 14
clone size: NA
CDR3 protein: CASSYQRGTDTQYF
CDR3 DNA: TGTGCCAGTAGTTACCAGCGGGGCACAGATACGCAGTATTTT

V gene: TRBV5-1
D gene: NA
J gene: TRBJ1-1
CDR3 length: 16
clone size: NA
CDR3 protein: CASSLGMGQGLDEAFF
CDR3 DNA: TGCGCCAGCAGCTTGGGGATGGGGCAGGGCCTCGATGAAGCTTTCTTT

V gene: TRBV4-2
D gene: TRBD1
J gene: TRBJ2-3
CDR3 length: 14
clone size: NA
CDR3 protein: CASSQLTGTDTQYF
CDR3 DNA: TGTGCCAGCAGCCAACTGACAGGGACAGATACGCAGTATTTT

V gene: TRBV18
D gene: NA
J gene: TRBJ1-1
CDR3 length: 15
clone size: NA
CDR3 protein: CASSPPFSMNTEAFF
CDR3 DNA: TGTGCCAGCTCACCTCCGTTTAGTATGAACACTGAAGCTTTCTTT

V gene: TRBV9
D gene: TRBD1
J gene: TRBJ2-2
CDR3 length: 17
clone size: NA
CDR3 protein: CASSPSTGGRSTGELFF
CDR3 DNA: TGTGCCAGCAGCCCAAGTACAGGGGGCAGGTCGACCGGGGAGCTGTTTTTT

V gene: TRBV30
D gene: TRBD1
J gene: TRBJ1-5
CDR3 length: 15
clone size: NA
CDR3 protein: CAWSFTGGSNQPQHF
CDR3 DNA: TGTGCCTGGAGTTTTACAGGGGGGAGCAATCAGCCCCAGCATTTT

V gene: TRBV6-4
D gene: NA
J gene: TRBJ2-7
CDR3 length: 13
clone size: NA
CDR3 protein: CASSAGQSYEQYF
CDR3 DNA: TGTGCCAGCAGTGCCGGACAGAGCTACGAGCAGTACTTC

V gene: TRBV18
D gene: NA
J gene: TRBJ1-1
CDR3 length: 13
clone size: NA
CDR3 protein: CASSPELNTEAFF
CDR3 DNA: TGTGCCAGCTCACCGGAGTTGAACACTGAAGCTTTCTTT

V gene: TRBV27
D gene: TRBD1
J gene: TRBJ2-7
CDR3 length: 14
clone size: NA
CDR3 protein: CASSPLYTGDEQYF
CDR3 DNA: TGTGCCAGCAGTCCCCTCTACACAGGGGACGAGCAGTACTTC

V gene: TRBV10-3
D gene: TRBD1
J gene: TRBJ2-7
CDR3 length: 14
clone size: once
CDR3 protein: CAISPGQGVYEQYF
CDR3 DNA: TGTGCCATCAGCCCGGGACAGGGAGTCTACGAGCAGTACTTC

V gene: TRBV4-3
D gene: NA
J gene: TRBJ2-1
CDR3 length: 18
clone size: once
CDR3 protein: CASSHLGTLGEEYNEQFF
CDR3 DNA: TGCGCCAGCAGCCACTTAGGGACTCTAGGGGAAGAATACAATGAGCAGTTCTTC